Below are 24 T cell receptor beta chains sequenced from a single sample in a study of cytomegalovirus exposure and HLA in healthy donors. This PCR relied on a set of 60 Vbeta primers and 13 Jbeta primers. The data were produced by immunoSEQ multiplex PCR, yet TCRdb's version contains in-frame clones alone and is incomplete. Listed are some 130,000 clones; around 1.6% falls within the top ten. The sample was PBMCs. Receptors originate from a young man in good health and CMV-seronegative.

The rearrangement uses TRBV9 and TRBJ1-1; a weak D match, TRBD1 (6 bases). The CDR3 totals 13 residues. In germline, CDR1 is SGDLS, CDR2 YYNGEE. Trimming took 0 bases from V and 5 from J, leaving 8 bases between them. This CDR3 reads CASSVGQGTEAFF. The CDR3 nucleotides are TGTGCCAGCAGCGTAGGGCAGGGGACTGAAGCTTTCTTT.

The genes are TRBV27 and TRBJ2-7; 9 bases map to TRBD2. J lost 2 bases, V lost 5 bases, and 7 bases had no gene match. This CDR3 spans 15 amino acids. Germline V gene lookup returns CDR1 MNHEY and CDR2 SMNVEV (reference sequence). CDR3 DNA sequence: TGTGCCAGCAGTCCGTATCTAGCGGGAACCTACGAGCAGTACTTC. Its translation: CASSPYLAGTYEQYF.

This rearrangement joins TRBV4-2 to TRBJ1-2; no reliable D call. The CDR3 sequence is 14 residues long. Germline CDR1 and CDR2: LGHNA and YNFKEQ. V was clipped by 0 bases and J by 7 bases, with 12 bases between them. For the CDR3, the DNA is TGTGCCAGCAGCCAAGAGGAGGATCTTGGTGGCTACACCTTC. This gives the protein CASSQEEDLGGYTF.

V and J are TRBV28 and TRBJ2-4; maybe TRBD1 (6 bases). The CDR3 length is 13 residues. V lost 5 bases, J lost 11 bases, and 16 bases lay in between. Germline assignment: CDR1 MDHEN and CDR2 SYDVKM. The CDR3 reads CASSPAPDRLQYF. The CDR3 DNA reads TGTGCCAGCAGTCCCGCACCTGACAGGCTTCAGTACTTC. Filled out from reference TRBV28 and TRBJ2-4, the complete variable domain reads DVKVTQSSRYLVKRTGEKVFLECVQDMDHENMFWYRQDPGLGLRLIYFSYDVKMKEKGDIPEGYSVSREKKERFSLILESASTNQTSMYLCASSPAPDRLQYFGAGTRLSVL.

The CDR3 coding sequence is TGTGCCATCAGTGAGTCGTGGGGCATCTATGGCTACACCTTC. This encodes CAISESWGIYGYTF. This chain links TRBV10-3 with TRBJ1-2; D may be TRBD1 (5 bases). The V end was cut by 0 bases, the J end by 4 bases, with 9 bases between. The germline V gene has CDR1 ENHRY and CDR2 SYGVKD. CDR3 size: 14 residues.

The rearrangement joins TRBV2 to TRBJ1-3, with D possibly TRBD1 on 5 matching bases. Looked up from germline, CDR1 is SNHLY and CDR2 is FYNNEI. The CDR3 is made up of 14 amino acids. V lost 7 bases to trimming and J lost 1 base, with 11 bases between them. This CDR3 is CASKMGLSGNTIYF. CDR3 DNA: TGTGCCAGCAAAATGGGACTTTCTGGAAACACCATATATTTT.

This chain joins TRBV11-2 and TRBJ2-2, with TRBD1 matching 7 bases. This CDR3 spans 16 amino acids. The germline gives CDR1 SGHAT, CDR2 FQNNGV. Trimming took 8 bases from V and 8 from J; bases not matched to a gene: 17. The CDR3 loop is CASGLQGRTSAGELFF. CDR3 bases: TGTGCCAGCGGCCTACAGGGGCGGACCAGCGCTGGGGAGCTGTTTTTT.

J is TRBJ2-1 and V is TRBV28, with TRBD2 identical over 10 bases. Unmatched junction bases numbered 7, after V lost 5 bases and J lost 6 bases. This CDR3 has 15 residues. CDR1 is MDHEN, CDR2 SYDVKM, per germline. CDR3 DNA sequence: TGTGCCAGCAGTAGTTCGAGCGGGAGGGCCAATGAGCAGTTCTTC. Residues: CASSSSSGRANEQFF.

CDR3 loop: CASSYSRWTGDTQYF. The CDR3 region has the DNA TGTGCCAGCAGTTACTCGAGATGGACGGGGGATACGCAGTATTTT. This chain connects TRBV6-5 to TRBJ2-3; tentative D call: TRBD2 (5 bases). Trimming left V 0 bases short and J 6 bases short, with 13 bases between. The germline gives CDR1 MNHEY, CDR2 SVGAGI. The CDR3 has 15 amino acids.

The chain links TRBV4-3 to TRBJ2-7, with a weak D call TRBD2 (5 bases). The CDR3 spans 14 residues. V lost 3 bases and J lost 2, with 11 bases in between. Per the germline V gene, CDR1 is LGHNA and CDR2 is YSLEER. CDR3 DNA sequence: TGCGCCAGCAGCCAGGAGGCGATCCCCTACGAGCAGTACTTC. Protein sequence: CASSQEAIPYEQYF.

The chain couples TRBV7-2 to TRBJ1-2; D is unresolved. This CDR3 is built from 15 residues. Germline CDR1 reads SGHTA; CDR2 reads FQGNSA. Trimming took 7 bases from V and 3 from J, leaving 18 bases between them. The CDR3 is CASTIDSGEYYGYTF. The CDR3 nucleotides read TGTGCCAGCACCATCGACTCCGGGGAATACTATGGCTACACCTTC.

CDR3 sequence: CASSYARNTEAFF. In DNA, the CDR3 is TGTGCCAGCAGTTACGCGAGGAACACTGAAGCTTTCTTT. The V and J genes are TRBV6-6 and TRBJ1-1; D gene ambiguous. The germline V gene has CDR1 MNHNY and CDR2 SVGAGI (reference sequence). The CDR3 runs 13 residues. Trimming removed 2 bases at V and 1 base at J, with 5 bases between.

The chain has TRBV18 and TRBJ1-5; D is unclear. From germline, CDR1 is KGHSH and CDR2 LQKENI. This CDR3 comprises 12 residues. V lost 2 bases and J 8 bases, leaving 7 bases between the germline ends. The CDR3 nucleotides are TGTGCCAGCTCACCAGTAGGAGAGCCCCAGCATTTT. It codes for CASSPVGEPQHF.

The rearrangement uses TRBV9 and TRBJ2-1; 8 positions match TRBD2. From germline, CDR1 is SGDLS and CDR2 YYNGEE. The CDR3 consists of 16 residues. The V segment lost 2 bases and the J segment 3 bases; nucleotides outside the gene matches: 7. The CDR3 DNA is TGTGCCAGCAGCGTCGAGCCGGGACTAGTCTACAATGAGCAGTTCTTC. As protein: CASSVEPGLVYNEQFF.

A word on this clone: The same CDR3 also results from other DNA sequences found in this sample. This chain uses TRBV12-5 with TRBJ2-3, with a possible D match to TRBD2 (6 bases). Trimming shortened V by 6 bases and J by 1 base, and 8 bases separated the two germline ends. CDR1 is LGHNT and CDR2 is FRNRAP in the germline V gene. The CDR3 covers 13 residues. The DNA of the CDR3 is TGTGCTAGTGGGCCTAGCGGCACAGATACGCAGTATTTT. Translation: CASGPSGTDTQYF.

This chain joins TRBV4-1 and TRBJ2-5, with 12 bases lining up with TRBD1. The J call may be faulty, since TRBJ2-7 better matches the DNA end. The CDR3 totals 15 residues. Germline CDR1 MGHRA, CDR2 YSYEKL. DNA of the CDR3: TGCGCCAGCAGCCAAGCCGGGACAGGGGGCGGCGAGCAGTACTTC. It specifies CASSQAGTGGGEQYF.

The V call is TRBV5-8, the J call TRBJ1-1, with 9 bases lining up with TRBD1. CDR3 size: 20 residues. In germline, CDR1 is SGHTS, CDR2 YDEGEE. Trimming at V came to 4 bases and at J to 1 base, leaving 20 bases not matched to a gene. The CDR3 nucleotides are TGTGCCAGCAGCGGGGACCAGTTTTGGACAGGGGCCCTGCAGAACACTGAAGCTTTCTTT. Translated, it gives CASSGDQFWTGALQNTEAFF.

V gene TRBV6-5 combines with J gene TRBJ2-1, with 8 bases identical to TRBD2. V shed 0 bases, J shed 4 bases, and the junction held 2 bases outside the gene matches. This CDR3 comprises 15 residues. The V gene's germline CDR1 is MNHEY and CDR2 SVGAGI. The DNA of the CDR3 is TGTGCCAGCAGTTACTCACTAGCGGAGTACAATGAGCAGTTCTTC. It encodes CASSYSLAEYNEQFF.

This sequence joins TRBV18 and TRBJ2-7; a possible D gene is TRBD2 (6 bases). There are 16 residues in the CDR3. Germline-derived CDR1 and CDR2 are KGHSH and LQKENI. V lost 2 bases to trimming and J lost 5 bases, with 19 bases between them. CDR3 sequence: CASSPNVRDFAHEQYF. CDR3 in DNA: TGTGCCAGCTCACCAAACGTGCGGGATTTCGCCCACGAGCAGTACTTC.

The chain combines TRBV4-3 with TRBJ1-6; no definite D call. Germline V gene lookup returns CDR1 LGHNA and CDR2 YSLEER. This CDR3 has 13 amino acids. V dropped 2 bases and J dropped 5 bases, with 4 bases sitting between them. In DNA form, the CDR3 reads TGCGCCAGCAGCCAAACGGATAATTCACCCCTCCACTTT. It is translated as CASSQTDNSPLHF.

The chain uses TRBV6-5 and TRBJ2-5, with D maybe TRBD2 (6 bases). Per the germline V gene, CDR1 is MNHEY and CDR2 is SVGAGI. With 2 bases removed from V and 5 bases from J, the gap between germline ends came to 12 bases. The CDR3 consists of 14 residues. The CDR3 region is CASSYGGTWETQYF. As DNA, the CDR3 is TGTGCCAGCAGTTACGGCGGGACGTGGGAGACCCAGTACTTC.

The chain employs TRBV28 and TRBJ1-6, with D hard to call. Germline V gives CDR1 MDHEN, CDR2 SYDVKM. Trimming took 6 bases from V and 9 from J, leaving 18 bases between them. The CDR3 length is 15 residues. The CDR3 loop is CASRVFPGVSSPLHF. The CDR3 bases are TGTGCCAGCAGGGTGTTCCCAGGCGTTTCTTCACCCCTCCACTTT.

The V and J genes are TRBV9 and TRBJ2-1, with 7 bases fitting TRBD2. Germline V gene lookup returns CDR1 SGDLS and CDR2 YYNGEE. The CDR3 consists of 15 residues. Germline trimming cut 0 bases from V and 7 bases from J; bases unmatched to any gene: 7. The CDR3 region has the DNA TGTGCCAGCAGCGTAGGGGCGGGAGTGCAGAATGAGCAGTTCTTC. This codes for CASSVGAGVQNEQFF. Drawing the rest from reference TRBV9 and TRBJ2-1, the complete variable domain is DSGVTQTPKHLITATGQRVTLRCSPRSGDLSVYWYQQSLDQGLQFLIQYYNGEERAKGNILERFSAQQFPDLHSELNLSSLELGDSALYFCASSVGAGVQNEQFFGPGTRLTVL.

This chain uses TRBV7-9 with TRBJ2-5, with D possibly matching TRBD2 (5 bases). This CDR3 comprises 15 residues. Trimming took off 4 bases at V and 4 bases at J, with 16 bases between the two ends. Germline CDR1 SEHNR, CDR2 FQNEAQ (reference sequence). CDR3 DNA: TGTGCCAGCAGCTCCTCTGACTATAAAGGAGAGACCCAGTACTTC. Protein: CASSSSDYKGETQYF.